This passage covers 26 T cell receptor beta chains from one sample sequenced in a study of T cells after posttransplantation cyclophosphamide. Here immunoSEQ multiplex PCR was the method, and the copy in TCRdb shows in-frame clones only, minus some. The top ten clones hold 2% to 2.5% of a sample with about 42,000 clones, roughly 91% of them seen once. A marrow graft followed busulfan-fludarabine conditioning, with cyclophosphamide on days +3 and +4. The material sequenced was PBMCs, taken about 60 days after allogeneic stem cell transplant with posttransplant cyclophosphamide. The receptors shown here come from a male patient between 60 and 69 years old who received an allogeneic stem cell transplant from a related donor and was CMV-positive. A subset of T cells may come from the graft donor.

The chain uses TRBV6-6 and TRBJ1-1; no definite D call. The germline V and J ends were trimmed by 4 bases and 1 base, with 10 bases remaining between them. The CDR3 runs 14 residues. CDR1 and CDR2 from the germline V gene are MNHNY and SVGAGI (reference sequence). The CDR3 sequence: CASSSLRGNTEAFF. The DNA of the CDR3 is TGTGCCAGCAGTTCCCTACGGGGGAACACTGAAGCTTTCTTT.

V is TRBV11-2 and J is TRBJ2-5, with 8 bases matching TRBD2. After removal of 0 bases from V and 9 bases from J, the junction contained 0 bases not matched to a gene. Germline lookup yields CDR1 SGHAT and CDR2 FQNNGV. The CDR3 runs 12 residues. CDR3 sequence reads: CASSLDSGAQYF. CDR3 in DNA: TGTGCCAGCAGCTTAGATAGCGGGGCCCAGTACTTC.

CDR3 nucleotide sequence: TGTGCCACCAGCAGAGAGTTACAGAGCACTGAAGCTTTCTTT. Its protein product is CATSRELQSTEAFF. The chain joins TRBV15 to TRBJ1-1, with D unclear. Germline CDR1 is LNHNV and CDR2 is YYDKDF (reference sequence). The CDR3 is made up of 14 amino acids. V lost 0 bases to trimming and J lost 4 bases, with 9 bases between them. Full variable domain (missing parts from reference TRBV15 and TRBJ1-1): DAMVIQNPRYQVTQFGKPVTLSCSQTLNHNVMYWYQQKSSQAPKLLFHYYDKDFNNEADTPDNFQSRRPNTSFCFLDIRSPGLGDTAMYLCATSRELQSTEAFFGQGTRLTVV.

J is TRBJ1-2 and V is TRBV19; D is ambiguous. Trimming shortened V by 2 bases and J by 6 bases, and 13 bases separated the two germline ends. The CDR3 covers 14 residues. Germline V gene sequence: CDR1 LNHDA, CDR2 SQIVND (reference sequence). CDR3 bases: TGTGCCAGTAGTATACCTGGTTCCCCTAATGGCTACACCTTC. This sequence encodes CASSIPGSPNGYTF.

The V call is TRBV7-9, the J call TRBJ1-2; TRBD1 matches 7 bases. The CDR3 consists of 17 residues. Trimming cost V 5 bases and J 1 base; bases outside gene matches: 13. Germline CDR1 and CDR2: SEHNR and FQNEAQ (reference sequence). The CDR3 bases are TGTGCCAGCAGCGTGGACCGGGACAGAGAATTTAACTATGGCTACACCTTC. This gives the protein CASSVDRDREFNYGYTF.

The genes are TRBV5-4 and TRBJ2-3; 12 positions agree with TRBD2. The CDR3 consists of 15 residues. Germline trimming cut 4 bases from V and 3 bases from J; bases unmatched to any gene: 3. Germline CDR1 SGHNT, CDR2 YYREEE (reference sequence). Here the CDR3 reads CASSTSGGQTDTQYF. The DNA for the CDR3 is TGTGCCAGCAGCACTAGCGGGGGGCAGACAGATACGCAGTATTTT.

The chain carries TRBV6-1 and TRBJ1-1, with D perhaps TRBD1 (5 bases). CDR1 is MNHNS, CDR2 SASEGT, per germline. CDR3 length equals 13 residues. V lost 6 bases and J lost 1, with 9 bases in between. The CDR3 reads CASRGEGNTEAFF. The DNA of the CDR3 is TGTGCCAGCAGGGGGGAGGGGAACACTGAAGCTTTCTTT.

V usage is TRBV2 and J usage is TRBJ1-1, with D hard to call. The V end was cut by 4 bases, the J end by 1 base, with 10 bases between. CDR1 SNHLY and CDR2 FYNNEI come from the germline V gene. This CDR3 region has 14 residues. CDR3 nucleotides: TGTGCCAGCAGTGTCTTTTCAGAGAACACTGAAGCTTTCTTT. It codes for CASSVFSENTEAFF. Variable domain in full (rest from reference TRBV2 and TRBJ1-1): EPEVTQTPSHQVTQMGQEVILRCVPISNHLYFYWYRQILGQKVEFLVSFYNNEISEKSEIFDDQFSVERPDGSNFTLKIRSTKLEDSAMYFCASSVFSENTEAFFGQGTRLTVV.

Here the CDR3 reads CASSAPGQGTGETQYF. CDR3 nucleotides: TGTGCCAGCAGTGCGCCGGGACAGGGGACTGGAGAGACCCAGTACTTC. The chain has TRBV6-1 and TRBJ2-5, with 10 bases lining up with TRBD1. Germline CDR1 and CDR2: MNHNS and SASEGT. The junction had 9 bases not matched to a gene; V was cut back by 4 bases and J by 4 bases. This CDR3 has 16 residues.

This chain connects TRBV5-1 to TRBJ1-1; D is possibly TRBD1 (5 bases). The V end was cut by 2 bases, the J end by 4 bases, with 18 bases between. The germline V gene has CDR1 SGHRS and CDR2 YFSETQ. This CDR3 is 16 amino acids long. In DNA form, the CDR3 reads TGCGCCAGCAGCTTTCCCGGGGGGGGGACTGCCACTGAAGCTTTCTTT. Residues: CASSFPGGGTATEAFF.

V gene TRBV6-5 combines with J gene TRBJ2-2; D is perhaps TRBD1 (6 bases). V lost 3 bases and J 4 bases, leaving 12 bases between the germline ends. CDR1 is MNHEY, CDR2 SVGAGI, per germline. The CDR3 consists of 15 residues. The CDR3 is CASSYWQGSTGELFF. The CDR3 nucleotides are TGTGCCAGCAGTTATTGGCAGGGGAGCACCGGGGAGCTGTTTTTT.

The chain joins TRBV2 to TRBJ2-7; 9 bases are shared with TRBD1. The CDR3 loop spans 12 amino acids. V shed 10 bases and J 6 bases; nucleotides not matched to a gene: 7. CDR1 and CDR2 (germline): SNHLY, FYNNEI. The CDR3 sequence is CATMGQGGEQYF. The CDR3 DNA follows: TGTGCCACTATGGGACAGGGAGGCGAGCAGTACTTC.

This clone was observed a handful of times. V is TRBV6-1 and J is TRBJ1-6, with D tentatively TRBD1 (6 bases). This CDR3 comprises 15 residues. Germline-derived CDR1 and CDR2 are MNHNS and SASEGT. V lost 6 bases, J lost 3 bases, and 12 bases lay in between. This CDR3 reads CASRRTGSYNSPLHF. CDR3 DNA: TGTGCCAGCAGGCGTACAGGGAGCTATAATTCACCCCTCCACTTT.

The rearrangement links TRBV5-6 to TRBJ1-6, with D possibly being TRBD1 (5 bases). CDR1 and CDR2 from the germline V gene are SGHDT and YYEEEE. Trimming left V 3 bases short and J 9 bases short, with 16 bases between. The CDR3 extends over 15 amino acids. This chain's CDR3 is CASSSVVGGISPLHF. Written as DNA, the CDR3 is TGTGCCAGCAGCTCCGTGGTGGGGGGGATTTCACCCCTCCACTTT.

The CDR3 DNA is TGTGCCAGCAGCCAAGATATGCCAGGGATTCGCTATGGCTACACCTTC. It is translated as CASSQDMPGIRYGYTF. V and J are TRBV14 and TRBJ1-2; weak D call: TRBD1 (5 bases). This CDR3 contains 16 residues. Germline V lookup: CDR1 SGHDN, CDR2 FVKESK. V gave up 0 bases and J gave up 4 bases, with 15 bases separating them.

This clone has just one count. The V call is TRBV30, the J call TRBJ1-2, with D possibly TRBD1 on 5 matching bases. V was pared by 3 bases and J by 8 bases, with 16 bases between. The CDR3 runs to 13 residues. Germline V gene lookup returns CDR1 GTSNPN and CDR2 SVGIG (reference sequence). The chain's CDR3 is CAWSERMGRGYTF. The CDR3, as DNA: TGTGCCTGGAGCGAGAGAATGGGGCGCGGCTACACCTTC.

Only one count was recorded for this clone. This chain links TRBV5-1 with TRBJ2-7; the match to TRBD2 covers 8 bases. The CDR3 has 15 residues. The trim removed 4 bases at V and 6 bases at J, leaving 12 bases unmatched. Germline CDR1 SGHRS, CDR2 YFSETQ. Written as DNA, the CDR3 is TGCGCCAGCAGCCGCGGGACTAGTGGAGGACGCGAGCAGTACTTC. It codes for CASSRGTSGGREQYF.

This clone was counted once. The V gene is TRBV27, the J gene TRBJ2-5; 7 nucleotides align to TRBD2. The V and J ends lost 6 bases and 14 bases, in that order; junction bases with no gene match: 15. CDR3 length equals 13 residues. Germline CDR1 is MNHEY and CDR2 is SMNVEV (reference sequence). CDR3 coding DNA: TGTGCCAGCAGGAGCGGGGCCTCCGAGCGCTTATACTTC. Translating it yields CASRSGASERLYF.

This chain links TRBV6-5 with TRBJ2-5; 7 bases agree with TRBD1. Looked up from germline, CDR1 is MNHEY and CDR2 is SVGAGI. Unmatched junction bases numbered 1, after V lost 4 bases and J lost 2 bases. The CDR3 has 13 amino acids. The CDR3 sequence is CASSWGQQETQYF. DNA of the CDR3: TGTGCCAGCAGTTGGGGACAGCAAGAGACCCAGTACTTC.

Remarks on this clone: Other DNA sequences within the sample encode an identical CDR3. The chain is built from TRBV5-1 and TRBJ1-1; 7 bases align to TRBD1. The CDR3 has 14 amino acids. Germline V gene data show CDR1 as SGHRS and CDR2 as YFSETQ. V lost 1 base and J lost 2; bases outside the gene matches: 2. CDR3: CASSLRQGNTEAFF. The DNA of the CDR3 is TGCGCCAGCAGCTTGAGACAGGGAAACACTGAAGCTTTCTTT.

The CDR3 loop is CASRGRSSEAFF. The DNA for the CDR3 is TGCGCCAGCAGGGGCAGATCATCTGAAGCTTTCTTT. The J gene is TRBJ1-1, the V gene TRBV4-1; the D is unclear. V gave up 6 bases and J gave up 6 bases, with 11 bases separating them. The CDR3 is 12 amino acids. Looked up from germline, CDR1 is MGHRA and CDR2 is YSYEKL.

The rearrangement joins TRBV6-1 to TRBJ1-2; D unclear. Trimming cost V 8 bases and J 5 bases, with 6 bases left between them. The CDR3 is 10 residues long. Germline values: CDR1 MNHNS, CDR2 SASEGT. The CDR3 coding sequence is TGTGCCAGCTCGGGGTATGGCTACACCTTC. Its translation: CASSGYGYTF.

This chain joins TRBV6-5 and TRBJ2-5, with a possible D match to TRBD1 (6 bases). Per the germline V gene, CDR1 is MNHEY and CDR2 is SVGAGI. The CDR3 is 14 amino acids. V was trimmed by 6 bases and J by 5 bases, leaving 16 bases between them. CDR3 sequence reads: CASRSPRGRETQYF. The CDR3 coding sequence is TGTGCCAGCAGGAGCCCCAGGGGTAGGGAGACCCAGTACTTC.

This clone showed up just once. The J gene is TRBJ1-5, the V gene TRBV2; 7 bases are shared with TRBD1. Germline values: CDR1 SNHLY, CDR2 FYNNEI. The V and J ends lost 10 bases and 4 bases, in that order; junction bases with no gene match: 7. CDR3 size: 13 residues. CDR3 in amino acids: CATDRERNQPQHF. In nucleotides, the CDR3 is TGTGCCACAGACAGGGAGCGAAATCAGCCCCAGCATTTT. The full variable domain, in which reference TRBV2 and TRBJ1-5 provide the parts outside the CDR3, is EPEVTQTPSHQVTQMGQEVILRCVPISNHLYFYWYRQILGQKVEFLVSFYNNEISEKSEIFDDQFSVERPDGSNFTLKIRSTKLEDSAMYFCATDRERNQPQHFGDGTRLSIL.

The gene calls are TRBV6-6 and TRBJ2-7, with D possibly matching TRBD1 (7 bases). The V and J ends lost 6 bases and 3 bases respectively, with 9 bases between them. The CDR3 length is 12 residues. The germline V gene has CDR1 MNHNY and CDR2 SVGAGI (reference sequence). The CDR3 sequence: CASRRDSYEQYF. CDR3 nucleotide sequence: TGTGCCAGCAGGCGGGACAGCTACGAGCAGTACTTC.

This chain links TRBV27 with TRBJ1-6, with D perhaps TRBD1 (6 bases). Germline CDR1 MNHEY, CDR2 SMNVEV (reference sequence). The CDR3 is 16 residues long. V lost 5 bases and J lost 6, with 17 bases in between. This CDR3 reads CASSPWTVPGNSPLHF. CDR3 nucleotide sequence: TGTGCCAGCAGTCCTTGGACAGTTCCGGGTAATTCACCCCTCCACTTT.